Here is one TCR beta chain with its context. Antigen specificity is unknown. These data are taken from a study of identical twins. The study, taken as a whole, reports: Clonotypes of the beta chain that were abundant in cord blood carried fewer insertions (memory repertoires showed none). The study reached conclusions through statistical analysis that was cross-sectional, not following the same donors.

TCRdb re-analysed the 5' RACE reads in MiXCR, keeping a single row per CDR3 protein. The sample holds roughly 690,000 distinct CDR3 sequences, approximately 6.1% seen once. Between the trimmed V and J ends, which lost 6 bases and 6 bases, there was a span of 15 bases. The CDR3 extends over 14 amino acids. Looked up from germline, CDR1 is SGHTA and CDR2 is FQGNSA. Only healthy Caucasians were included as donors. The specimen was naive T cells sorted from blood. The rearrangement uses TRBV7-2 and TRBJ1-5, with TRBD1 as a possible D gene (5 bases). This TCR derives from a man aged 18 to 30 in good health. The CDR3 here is CASSRDGPIQPQHF. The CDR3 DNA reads TGTGCCAGCAGTCGGGACGGTCCCATTCAGCCCCAGCATTTT.